Listed below are T cell receptor beta chains from one sample, sequenced in a study of lymphopenia after photon versus proton radiotherapy. Libraries were prepared by immunoSEQ multiplex PCR; TCRdb keeps only in-frame clonotypes and omits some of them. Here the sample spans over 55,000 clones, over 80% being singletons. The starting material was peripheral blood, obtained from a patient treated with proton-based radiotherapy. The receptors derive from a man at least 80 years old with esophageal cancer. The CDR3 runs from the conserved cysteine through the conserved F or W. A D gene is named only where the DNA matches it firmly. Rows may omit the clone size; those that give it use once, few, many or a size class.

V gene: TRBV7-6; D gene: -; J gene: TRBJ1-6; clone size: few; CDR3 protein: CASSLAETADSPLHF; CDR3 DNA: TGTGCCAGCAGCTTGGCGGAGACAGCCGATTCACCCCTCCACTTT
V gene: TRBV7-2; D gene: -; J gene: TRBJ2-7; clone size: -; CDR3 protein: CASSLWRDYEQYF; CDR3 DNA: TGTGCCAGCAGCTTATGGAGGGATTACGAGCAGTACTTC
V gene: TRBV5-1; D gene: -; J gene: TRBJ2-3; clone size: -; CDR3 protein: CASRAGATSTDTQYF; CDR3 DNA: TGCGCCAGCAGAGCAGGAGCGACTAGCACAGATACGCAGTATTTT
V gene: TRBV30; D gene: TRBD1; J gene: TRBJ1-5; clone size: -; CDR3 protein: CAWTARGADNQPQHF; CDR3 DNA: TGTGCCTGGACCGCCAGGGGGGCTGACAATCAGCCCCAGCATTTT
V gene: TRBV7-9; D gene: -; J gene: TRBJ2-2; clone size: few; CDR3 protein: CASSLGQIRELFF; CDR3 DNA: TGTGCCAGCAGCCTTGGACAGATCCGGGAGCTGTTTTTT
V gene: TRBV5-1; D gene: -; J gene: TRBJ2-7; clone size: -; CDR3 protein: CASSLAGVRSSYEQYF; CDR3 DNA: TGCGCCAGCAGCTTGGCGGGAGTCAGGAGCTCCTACGAGCAGTACTTC
V gene: TRBV7-7; D gene: -; J gene: TRBJ1-3; clone size: -; CDR3 protein: CASSPSSGNTIYF; CDR3 DNA: TGTGCCAGCAGCCCCAGCTCTGGAAACACCATATATTTT
V gene: TRBV6-5; D gene: -; J gene: TRBJ1-1; clone size: -; CDR3 protein: CASTPDPRTEAFF; CDR3 DNA: TGTGCCAGCACTCCCGACCCCAGGACTGAAGCTTTCTTT
V gene: TRBV7-2; D gene: -; J gene: TRBJ2-7; clone size: -; CDR3 protein: CASSLDQNYEQYF; CDR3 DNA: TGTGCCAGCAGCTTAGACCAGAACTACGAGCAGTACTTC
V gene: TRBV6-1; D gene: TRBD1; J gene: TRBJ2-7; clone size: -; CDR3 protein: CASRGTVDEQYF; CDR3 DNA: TGTGCCAGCAGGGGGACAGTGGACGAGCAGTACTTC
V gene: TRBV7-2; D gene: -; J gene: TRBJ2-7; clone size: -; CDR3 protein: CASTKIRGGEQYF; CDR3 DNA: TGTGCCAGCACCAAAATCCGGGGCGGCGAGCAGTACTTC
V gene: TRBV18; D gene: TRBD1; J gene: TRBJ1-1; clone size: -; CDR3 protein: CASSLRTGMITEAFF; CDR3 DNA: TGTGCCAGCTCACTACGGACAGGGATGATCACTGAAGCTTTCTTT
V gene: TRBV11-1; D gene: -; J gene: TRBJ2-7; clone size: many; CDR3 protein: CASSPRKGRGYYEQYF; CDR3 DNA: TGTGCCAGCAGCCCCAGGAAGGGCAGGGGTTACTACGAGCAGTACTTC
V gene: TRBV6-1; D gene: -; J gene: TRBJ1-2; clone size: -; CDR3 protein: CASSEQVRWVDTF; CDR3 DNA: TGTGCCAGCAGTGAACAGGTTCGGTGGGTCGACACCTTC
V gene: TRBV11-2; D gene: -; J gene: TRBJ1-2; clone size: -; CDR3 protein: CASNLSHGYTF; CDR3 DNA: TGTGCCAGCAACTTATCTCATGGCTACACCTTC
V gene: TRBV10-3; D gene: -; J gene: TRBJ2-7; clone size: -; CDR3 protein: CAISERGTLTYEQYF; CDR3 DNA: TGTGCCATCAGTGAGCGGGGGACCCTAACCTACGAGCAGTACTTC
V gene: TRBV19; D gene: -; J gene: TRBJ1-3; clone size: -; CDR3 protein: CASMVGASGNTIYF; CDR3 DNA: TGTGCCAGTATGGTTGGGGCCTCTGGAAACACCATATATTTT
V gene: TRBV19; D gene: TRBD1; J gene: TRBJ1-2; clone size: -; CDR3 protein: CASSINLGQGVRYGYTF; CDR3 DNA: TGTGCCAGTAGTATAAACCTCGGACAGGGGGTGAGGTATGGCTACACCTTC
V gene: TRBV11-2; D gene: -; J gene: TRBJ2-7; clone size: -; CDR3 protein: CASSLVDGAPYEQYF; CDR3 DNA: TGTGCCAGCAGCTTAGTTGACGGAGCCCCCTACGAGCAGTACTTC
V gene: TRBV11-3; D gene: -; J gene: TRBJ2-1; clone size: -; CDR3 protein: CASRRDSDRDEQFF; CDR3 DNA: TGTGCCAGCAGGCGGGACTCTGACCGGGATGAGCAGTTCTTC
V gene: TRBV18; D gene: -; J gene: TRBJ2-7; clone size: -; CDR3 protein: CASSPPGNPYEQYF; CDR3 DNA: TGTGCCAGCTCACCCCCAGGGAATCCCTACGAGCAGTACTTC
V gene: TRBV2; D gene: -; J gene: TRBJ1-2; clone size: -; CDR3 protein: CASSEVDSQVGGYTF; CDR3 DNA: TGTGCCAGCAGTGAAGTTGACAGCCAAGTAGGTGGCTACACCTTC
V gene: TRBV6-1; D gene: TRBD1; J gene: TRBJ2-5; clone size: -; CDR3 protein: CASSDGQGGSYQETQYF; CDR3 DNA: TGTGCCAGCAGTGACGGACAGGGGGGGTCGTACCAAGAGACCCAGTACTTC
V gene: TRBV5-5; D gene: -; J gene: TRBJ1-2; clone size: -; CDR3 protein: CASSLAGGANYGYTF; CDR3 DNA: TGTGCCAGCAGCTTGGCCGGCGGAGCTAACTATGGCTACACCTTC
V gene: TRBV15; D gene: -; J gene: TRBJ1-1; clone size: -; CDR3 protein: CATSRAGWNTEAFF; CDR3 DNA: TGTGCCACCAGCAGGGCAGGTTGGAACACTGAAGCTTTCTTT
V gene: TRBV4-3; D gene: -; J gene: TRBJ2-4; clone size: once; CDR3 protein: CASSQGGAGKNIQYF; CDR3 DNA: TGCGCCAGCAGCCAAGGAGGGGCAGGCAAAAACATTCAGTACTTC
V gene: TRBV7-2; D gene: -; J gene: TRBJ2-7; clone size: -; CDR3 protein: CASSLLKGTHEQYF; CDR3 DNA: TGTGCCAGCAGCTTACTGAAAGGGACGCACGAGCAGTACTTC
V gene: TRBV5-1; D gene: -; J gene: TRBJ1-5; clone size: -; CDR3 protein: CASSLEGRSDQPQHF; CDR3 DNA: TGCGCCAGCAGCTTGGAAGGGAGGTCTGACCAGCCCCAGCATTTT
V gene: TRBV7-2; D gene: -; J gene: TRBJ2-7; clone size: -; CDR3 protein: CASSLAGLGANEQYF; CDR3 DNA: TGTGCCAGCAGCTTAGCTGGGCTAGGGGCCAACGAGCAGTACTTC
V gene: TRBV5-1; D gene: -; J gene: TRBJ1-5; clone size: -; CDR3 protein: CASSLGGEDQPQHF; CDR3 DNA: TGCGCCAGCAGCCTGGGCGGGGAGGATCAGCCCCAGCATTTT
V gene: TRBV19; D gene: TRBD2; J gene: TRBJ2-1; clone size: -; CDR3 protein: CASSIRTGTSGGYNEQFF; CDR3 DNA: TGTGCCAGTAGTATCAGGACCGGGACTAGCGGGGGGTATAATGAGCAGTTCTTC
V gene: TRBV4-2; D gene: TRBD1; J gene: TRBJ2-7; clone size: -; CDR3 protein: CASTSISGDRGYEQYF; CDR3 DNA: TGTGCCAGCACCTCAATATCTGGGGACAGGGGATACGAGCAGTACTTC
V gene: TRBV2; D gene: TRBD1; J gene: TRBJ2-2; clone size: -; CDR3 protein: CASSHLPPTGENTGELFF; CDR3 DNA: TGTGCCAGCAGTCACCTACCCCCGACAGGGGAGAACACCGGGGAGCTGTTTTTT
V gene: TRBV4-1; D gene: -; J gene: TRBJ2-7; clone size: -; CDR3 protein: CASSQFPSTELNEQYF; CDR3 DNA: TGCGCCAGCAGCCAATTTCCCTCGACAGAATTGAACGAGCAGTACTTC
V gene: TRBV11-2; D gene: -; J gene: TRBJ2-7; clone size: -; CDR3 protein: CASSLVFHEQYF; CDR3 DNA: TGTGCCAGCAGCTTAGTTTTCCACGAGCAGTACTTC
V gene: TRBV5-8; D gene: TRBD1; J gene: TRBJ1-4; clone size: -; CDR3 protein: CASSWGRGRNEKLFF; CDR3 DNA: TGTGCCAGCAGCTGGGGCAGGGGGCGTAATGAAAAACTGTTTTTT
V gene: TRBV9; D gene: TRBD1; J gene: TRBJ2-2; clone size: once; CDR3 protein: CASSVDRDRLTGELFF; CDR3 DNA: TGTGCCAGCAGCGTAGACCGGGACAGGCTCACCGGGGAGCTGTTTTTT
V gene: TRBV7-2; D gene: TRBD1; J gene: TRBJ1-1; clone size: -; CDR3 protein: CASSLAGTESTEAFF; CDR3 DNA: TGTGCCAGCAGCTTAGCCGGGACAGAGAGCACTGAAGCTTTCTTT
V gene: TRBV5-6; D gene: -; J gene: TRBJ2-2; clone size: -; CDR3 protein: CASSSGRRGATGELFF; CDR3 DNA: TGTGCCAGCAGTTCAGGGCGACGGGGAGCCACCGGGGAGCTGTTTTTT
V gene: TRBV19; D gene: -; J gene: TRBJ1-5; clone size: once; CDR3 protein: CASSIRVYSNQPQHF; CDR3 DNA: TGTGCCAGTAGTATCAGGGTTTATAGCAATCAGCCCCAGCATTTT
V gene: TRBV7-9; D gene: TRBD1; J gene: TRBJ2-3; clone size: few; CDR3 protein: CASSSGAGGSTDTQYF; CDR3 DNA: TGTGCCAGCAGCAGTGGGGCAGGGGGTAGCACAGATACGCAGTATTTT
V gene: TRBV6-1; D gene: -; J gene: TRBJ2-5; clone size: -; CDR3 protein: CASSGLIGQETQYF; CDR3 DNA: TGTGCCAGCAGTGGGCTTATAGGTCAAGAGACCCAGTACTTC
V gene: TRBV7-2; D gene: -; J gene: TRBJ2-1; clone size: -; CDR3 protein: CASSLGWSGRGDEQFF; CDR3 DNA: TGTGCCAGCAGCTTAGGTTGGTCAGGTAGAGGCGATGAGCAGTTCTTC